Listed below are T cell receptor beta chains from one sample, sequenced in a study of Ad26.COV2.S vaccination and SARS-CoV-2 variants. TCRdb's copy holds only in-frame clones and misses some; the assay was immunoSEQ multiplex PCR. The sample yields 200,000 to 250,000 clones, 85% to 90% seen once. Sequences were derived from peripheral blood, sampled in a trial of Ad26.COV2.S vaccine versus placebo. All receptors come from a person aged 18-65 years who received the Ad26.COV2.S COVID-19 vaccine or a placebo. Both conserved end residues are part of each CDR3. The order of the fields is D gene, J gene, V gene, CDR3 DNA, CDR3 protein. D genes are given only for firm matches.

>.|TRBJ1-4|TRBV25-1
TGTGCCAGCAGTGAACCCGGGGAGGGGGAAAAACTGTTTTTT
CASSEPGEGEKLFF
>.|TRBJ2-1|TRBV7-8
TGTGCCAGCAGCCCGGGACAAGTTTACGAGCAGTTCTTC
CASSPGQVYEQFF
>.|TRBJ2-2|TRBV12-3/TRBV12-4
TGTGCCAGCAATCTAGGGTCGGGGGAGCTGTTTTTT
CASNLGSGELFF
>.|TRBJ2-5|TRBV27
TGTGCCAGCAGTTCAGACGGCTTTGGGGCCCAGTACTTC
CASSSDGFGAQYF
>.|TRBJ2-1|TRBV2
TGTGCCAGCAGTGGGGAGGGAGGGGGCTACAATGAGCAGTTCTTC
CASSGEGGGYNEQFF
>.|TRBJ2-5|TRBV5-1
TGCGCCAGCAGCTTGGGACTAGACCAAATCCAAGAGACCCAGTACTTC
CASSLGLDQIQETQYF
>.|TRBJ2-1|TRBV13
TGTGCCAGCAGCTTAGAGGGCTCGGGGGACAATGAGCAGTTCTTC
CASSLEGSGDNEQFF
>.|TRBJ1-1|TRBV6-5
TGTGCCAGCAGTCTTGACAGGAACACTGAAGCTTTCTTT
CASSLDRNTEAFF
>.|TRBJ2-7|TRBV2
TGTGCCAGCAGAGTCTCCTACGAGCAGTACTTC
CASRVSYEQYF
>.|TRBJ1-2|TRBV28
TGTGCCAGCAGTTTATGGGGAGCGGGGAACTATGGCTACACCTTC
CASSLWGAGNYGYTF
>.|TRBJ2-7|TRBV28
TGTGCCAGCAGTATACGAGGCGAGCAGTACTTC
CASSIRGEQYF
>TRBD1|TRBJ1-3|TRBV5-4
TGTGCCAGCAGCTTGGATCCAGGGGGCGGTGGAAACACCATATATTTT
CASSLDPGGGGNTIYF
>TRBD1|TRBJ2-5|TRBV24-1
TGTGCCACCAGTGGGGTTAGGGACAGAAAAGAGACCCAGTACTTC
CATSGVRDRKETQYF
>TRBD2|TRBJ2-7|TRBV6-2/TRBV6-3
TGTGCCAGCAGTTACTCGCTGACTAGCGGGGGATCCTACGAGCAGTACTTC
CASSYSLTSGGSYEQYF
>.|TRBJ2-3|TRBV28
TGTGCCAGCAAGGAAGCCGGGCCTAGCACAGATACGCAGTATTTT
CASKEAGPSTDTQYF
>.|TRBJ1-4|TRBV10-3
TGTGCCATCTCCGGGGGAACAACTAATGAAAAACTGTTTTTT
CAISGGTTNEKLFF
>TRBD1|TRBJ1-5|TRBV3-1/TRBV3-2
TGTGCCAGCAGCCCCGTCGACAGGGGACAGCAGCCCCAGCATTTT
CASSPVDRGQQPQHF